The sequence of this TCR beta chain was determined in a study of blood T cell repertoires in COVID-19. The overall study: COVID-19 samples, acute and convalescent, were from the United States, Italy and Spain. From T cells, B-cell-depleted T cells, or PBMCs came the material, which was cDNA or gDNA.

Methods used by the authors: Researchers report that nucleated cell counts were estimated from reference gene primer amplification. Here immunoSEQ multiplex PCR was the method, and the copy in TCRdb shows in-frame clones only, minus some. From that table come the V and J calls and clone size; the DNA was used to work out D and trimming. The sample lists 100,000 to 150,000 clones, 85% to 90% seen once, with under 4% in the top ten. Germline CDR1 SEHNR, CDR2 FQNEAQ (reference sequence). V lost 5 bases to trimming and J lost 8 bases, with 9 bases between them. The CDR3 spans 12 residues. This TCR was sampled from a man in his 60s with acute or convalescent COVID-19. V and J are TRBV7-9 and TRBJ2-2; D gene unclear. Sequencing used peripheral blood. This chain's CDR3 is CASSLYLGELFF. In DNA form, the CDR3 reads TGTGCCAGCAGCCTCTATTTAGGGGAGCTGTTTTTT.